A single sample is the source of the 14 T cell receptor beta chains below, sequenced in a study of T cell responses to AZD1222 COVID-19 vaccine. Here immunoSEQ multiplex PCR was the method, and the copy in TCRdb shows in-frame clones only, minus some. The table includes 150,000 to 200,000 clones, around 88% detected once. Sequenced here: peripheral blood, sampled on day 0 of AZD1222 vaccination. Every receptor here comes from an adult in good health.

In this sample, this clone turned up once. The CDR3 region has the DNA TGTGCCTGGAGTACGAGGGCCAACACTGAAGCTTTCTTT. It specifies CAWSTRANTEAFF. The gene calls are TRBV30 and TRBJ1-1; unclear D gene. Trimming cost V 2 bases and J 2 bases, with 9 bases left between them. CDR3 size: 13 residues. Germline-derived CDR1 and CDR2 are GTSNPN and SVGIG (reference sequence).

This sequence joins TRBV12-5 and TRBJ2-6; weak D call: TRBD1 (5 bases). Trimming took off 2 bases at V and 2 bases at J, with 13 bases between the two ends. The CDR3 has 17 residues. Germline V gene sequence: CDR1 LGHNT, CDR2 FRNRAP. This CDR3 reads CASGLTTQGAGANVLTF. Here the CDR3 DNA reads TGTGCTAGTGGTTTGACAACGCAGGGTGCTGGGGCCAACGTCCTGACTTTC.

CDR3 bases: TGTGCCAGCAGCGTAGCAGGGGGCATGGGAGAAAAACTGTTTTTT. Amino acids: CASSVAGGMGEKLFF. The chain uses TRBV13 and TRBJ1-4, with TRBD1 matching over 8 bases. The germline CDR1 and CDR2 sequences are PRHDT and FYEKMQ (reference sequence). V shed 5 bases and J 8 bases; nucleotides not matched to a gene: 10. The CDR3 length is 15 residues.

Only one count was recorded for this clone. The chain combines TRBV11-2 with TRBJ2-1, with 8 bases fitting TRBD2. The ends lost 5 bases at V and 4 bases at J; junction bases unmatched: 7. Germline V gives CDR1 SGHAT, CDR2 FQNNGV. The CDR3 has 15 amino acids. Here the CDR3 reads CASSPGGAEYNEQFF. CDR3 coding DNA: TGTGCCAGCAGCCCCGGGGGGGCCGAGTACAATGAGCAGTTCTTC.

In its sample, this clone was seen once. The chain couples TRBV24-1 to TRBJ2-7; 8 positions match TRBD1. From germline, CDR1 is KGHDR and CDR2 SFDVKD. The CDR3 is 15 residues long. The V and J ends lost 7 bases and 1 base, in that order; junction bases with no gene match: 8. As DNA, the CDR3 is TGTGCCACCAGCCGAGGGACAGGCTTGTCCTACGAGCAGTACTTC. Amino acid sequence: CATSRGTGLSYEQYF.

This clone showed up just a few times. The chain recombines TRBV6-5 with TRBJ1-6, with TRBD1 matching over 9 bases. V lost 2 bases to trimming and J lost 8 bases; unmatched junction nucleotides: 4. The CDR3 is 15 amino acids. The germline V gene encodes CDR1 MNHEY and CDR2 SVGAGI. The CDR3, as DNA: TGTGCCAGCAGTTACCGGGACAGGGAAGATTCACCCCTCCACTTT. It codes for CASSYRDREDSPLHF.

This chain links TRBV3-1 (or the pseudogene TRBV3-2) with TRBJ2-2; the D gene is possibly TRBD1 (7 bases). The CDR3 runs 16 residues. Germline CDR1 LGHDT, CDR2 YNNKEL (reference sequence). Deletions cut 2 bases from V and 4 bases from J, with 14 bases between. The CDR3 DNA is TGTGCCAGCAGCCAATATGGCAGGGGGGTCACCGGGGAGCTGTTTTTT. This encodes CASSQYGRGVTGELFF.

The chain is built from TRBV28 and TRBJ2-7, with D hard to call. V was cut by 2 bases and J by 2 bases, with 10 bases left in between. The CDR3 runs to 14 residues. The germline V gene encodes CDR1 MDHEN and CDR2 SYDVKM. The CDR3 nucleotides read TGTGCCAGCAGTTTAGCTGGGAAGACCTACGAGCAGTACTTC. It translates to CASSLAGKTYEQYF.

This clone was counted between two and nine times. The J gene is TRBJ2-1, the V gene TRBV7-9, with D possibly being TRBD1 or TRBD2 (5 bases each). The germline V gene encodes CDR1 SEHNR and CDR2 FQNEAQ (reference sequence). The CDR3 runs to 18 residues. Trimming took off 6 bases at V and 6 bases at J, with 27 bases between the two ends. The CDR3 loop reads CASSETGTLAVMGNEQFF. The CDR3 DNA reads TGTGCCAGCAGTGAAACCGGGACGTTGGCCGTAATGGGCAATGAGCAGTTCTTC.

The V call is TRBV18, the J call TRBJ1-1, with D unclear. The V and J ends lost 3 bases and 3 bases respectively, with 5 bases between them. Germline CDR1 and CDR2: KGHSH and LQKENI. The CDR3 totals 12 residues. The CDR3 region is CASSPSYTEAFF. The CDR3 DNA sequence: TGTGCCAGCTCACCGTCCTACACTGAAGCTTTCTTT. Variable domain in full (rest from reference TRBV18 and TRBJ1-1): NAGVMQNPRHLVRRRGQEARLRCSPMKGHSHVYWYRQLPEEGLKFMVYLQKENIIDESGMPKERFSAEFPKEGPSILRIQQVVRGDSAAYFCASSPSYTEAFFGQGTRLTVV.

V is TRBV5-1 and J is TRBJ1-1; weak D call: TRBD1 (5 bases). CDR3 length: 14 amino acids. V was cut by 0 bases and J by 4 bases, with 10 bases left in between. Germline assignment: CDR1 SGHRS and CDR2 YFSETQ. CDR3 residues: CASSLDGGLTEAFF. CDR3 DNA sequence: TGCGCCAGCAGCTTGGATGGGGGTCTCACTGAAGCTTTCTTT.

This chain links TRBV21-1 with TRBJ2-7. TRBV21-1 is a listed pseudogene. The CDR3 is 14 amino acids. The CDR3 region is CASTPRTSSDEQYF. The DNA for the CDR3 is TGTGCCAGCACCCCCCGGACCAGCAGTGACGAGCAGTACTTC.

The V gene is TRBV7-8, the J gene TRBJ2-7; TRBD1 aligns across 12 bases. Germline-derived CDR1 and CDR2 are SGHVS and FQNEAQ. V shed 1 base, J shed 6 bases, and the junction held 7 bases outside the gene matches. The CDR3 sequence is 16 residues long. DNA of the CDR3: TGTGCCAGCAGCTTAGGGCCGGGACAGGGGGCGTTCGAGCAGTACTTC. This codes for CASSLGPGQGAFEQYF.

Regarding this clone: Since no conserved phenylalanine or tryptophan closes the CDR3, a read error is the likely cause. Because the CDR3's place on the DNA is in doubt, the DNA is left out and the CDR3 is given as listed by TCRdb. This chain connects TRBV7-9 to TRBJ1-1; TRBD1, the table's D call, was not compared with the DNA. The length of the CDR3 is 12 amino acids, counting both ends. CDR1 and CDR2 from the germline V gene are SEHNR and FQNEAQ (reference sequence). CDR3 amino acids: CASSLDPHDLDI.